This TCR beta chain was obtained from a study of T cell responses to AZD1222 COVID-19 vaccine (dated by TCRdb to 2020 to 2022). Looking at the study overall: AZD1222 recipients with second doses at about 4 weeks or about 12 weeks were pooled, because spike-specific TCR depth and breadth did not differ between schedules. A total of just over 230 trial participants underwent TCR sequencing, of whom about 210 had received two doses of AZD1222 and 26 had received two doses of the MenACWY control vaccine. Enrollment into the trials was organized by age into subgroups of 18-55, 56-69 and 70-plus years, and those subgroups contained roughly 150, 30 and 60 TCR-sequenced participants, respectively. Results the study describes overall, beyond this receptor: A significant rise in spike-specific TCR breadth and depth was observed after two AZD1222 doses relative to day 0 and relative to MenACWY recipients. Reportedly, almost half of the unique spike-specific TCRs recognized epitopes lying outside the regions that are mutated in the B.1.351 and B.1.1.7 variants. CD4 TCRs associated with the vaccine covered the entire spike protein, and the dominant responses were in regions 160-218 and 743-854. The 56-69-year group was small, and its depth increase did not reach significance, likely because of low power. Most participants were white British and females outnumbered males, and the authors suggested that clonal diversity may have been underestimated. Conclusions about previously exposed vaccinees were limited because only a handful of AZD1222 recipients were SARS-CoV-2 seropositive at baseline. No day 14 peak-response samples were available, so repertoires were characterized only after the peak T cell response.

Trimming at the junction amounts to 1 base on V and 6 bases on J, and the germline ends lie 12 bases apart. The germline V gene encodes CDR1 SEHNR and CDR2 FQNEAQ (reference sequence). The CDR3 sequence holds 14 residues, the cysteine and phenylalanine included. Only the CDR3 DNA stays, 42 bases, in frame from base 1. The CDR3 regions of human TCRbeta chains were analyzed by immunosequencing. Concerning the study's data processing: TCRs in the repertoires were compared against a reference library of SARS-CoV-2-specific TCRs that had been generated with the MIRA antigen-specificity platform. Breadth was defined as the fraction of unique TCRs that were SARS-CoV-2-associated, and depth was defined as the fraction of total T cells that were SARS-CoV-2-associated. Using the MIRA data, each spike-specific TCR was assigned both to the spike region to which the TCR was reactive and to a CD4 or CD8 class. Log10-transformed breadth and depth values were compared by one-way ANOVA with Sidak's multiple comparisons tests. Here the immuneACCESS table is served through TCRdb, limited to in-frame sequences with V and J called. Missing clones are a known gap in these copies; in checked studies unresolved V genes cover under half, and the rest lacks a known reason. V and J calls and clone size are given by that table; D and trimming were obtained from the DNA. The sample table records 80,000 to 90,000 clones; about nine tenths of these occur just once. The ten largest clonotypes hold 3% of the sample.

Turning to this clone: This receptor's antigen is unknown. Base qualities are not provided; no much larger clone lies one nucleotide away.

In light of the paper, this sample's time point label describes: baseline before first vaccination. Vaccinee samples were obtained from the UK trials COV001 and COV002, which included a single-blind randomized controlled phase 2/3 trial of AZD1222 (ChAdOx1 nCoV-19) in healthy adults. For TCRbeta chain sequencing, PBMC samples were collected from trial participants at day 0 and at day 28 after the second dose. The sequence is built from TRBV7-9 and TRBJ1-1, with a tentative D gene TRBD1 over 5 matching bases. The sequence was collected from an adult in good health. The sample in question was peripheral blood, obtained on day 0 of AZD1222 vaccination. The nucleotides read TGTGCCAGCAGCTTAGACAGGACGGACGCTGAAGCTTTCTTT. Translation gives CASSLDRTDAEAFF.